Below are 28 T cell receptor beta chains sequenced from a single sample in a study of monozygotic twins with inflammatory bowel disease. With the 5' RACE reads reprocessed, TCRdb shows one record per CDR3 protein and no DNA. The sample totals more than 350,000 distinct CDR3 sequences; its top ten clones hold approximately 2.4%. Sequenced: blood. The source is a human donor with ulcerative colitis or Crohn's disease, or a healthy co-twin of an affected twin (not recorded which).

CDR3 in amino acids: CASSQPGSHRNEQFF. The chain is built from TRBV5-1 and TRBJ2-1; the D call of TRBD1 rests on TCRdb alone, since no DNA is present to check it. Per the germline V gene, CDR1 is SGHRS and CDR2 is YFSETQ. The length of the CDR3 is 15 residues.

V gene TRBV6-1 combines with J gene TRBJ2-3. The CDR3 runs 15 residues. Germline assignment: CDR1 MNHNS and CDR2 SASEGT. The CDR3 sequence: CASRRSRLGTDTQYF.

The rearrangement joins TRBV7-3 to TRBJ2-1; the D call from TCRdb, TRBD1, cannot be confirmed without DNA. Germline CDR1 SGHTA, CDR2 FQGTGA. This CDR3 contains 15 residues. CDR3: CASSSQRTGTSEQFF.

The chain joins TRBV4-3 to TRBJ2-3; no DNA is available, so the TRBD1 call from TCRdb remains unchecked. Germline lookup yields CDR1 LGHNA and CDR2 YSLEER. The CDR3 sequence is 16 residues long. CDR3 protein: CASSQSMGGSTDTQYF.

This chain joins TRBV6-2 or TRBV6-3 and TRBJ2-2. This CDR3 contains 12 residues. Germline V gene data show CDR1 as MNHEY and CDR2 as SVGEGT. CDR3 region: CASSYSYGELFF.

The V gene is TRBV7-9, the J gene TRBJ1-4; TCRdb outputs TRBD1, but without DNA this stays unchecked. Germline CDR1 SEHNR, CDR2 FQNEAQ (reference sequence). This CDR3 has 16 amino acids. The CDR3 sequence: CASSASDWGAYEKLFF.

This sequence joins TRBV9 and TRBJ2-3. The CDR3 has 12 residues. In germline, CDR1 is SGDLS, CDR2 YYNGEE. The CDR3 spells CASSAYTDTQYF.

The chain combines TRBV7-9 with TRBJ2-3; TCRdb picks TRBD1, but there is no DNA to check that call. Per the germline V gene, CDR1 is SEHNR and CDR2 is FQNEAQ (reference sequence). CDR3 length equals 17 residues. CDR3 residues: CASSSPRQGFSTDTQYF. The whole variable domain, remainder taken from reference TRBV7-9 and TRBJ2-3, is DTGVSQNPRHKITKRGQNVTFRCDPISEHNRLYWYRQTLGQGPEFLTYFQNEAQLEKSRLLSDRFSAERPKGSFSTLEIQRTEQGDSAMYLCASSSPRQGFSTDTQYFGPGTRLTVL.

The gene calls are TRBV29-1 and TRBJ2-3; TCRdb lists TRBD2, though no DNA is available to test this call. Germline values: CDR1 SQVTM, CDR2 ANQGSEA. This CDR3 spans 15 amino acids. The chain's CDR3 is CSVLGGQRGTDTQYF.

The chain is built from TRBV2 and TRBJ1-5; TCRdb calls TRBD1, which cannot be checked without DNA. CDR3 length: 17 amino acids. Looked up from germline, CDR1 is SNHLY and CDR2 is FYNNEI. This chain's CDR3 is CASSDSFGTLSNQPQHF.

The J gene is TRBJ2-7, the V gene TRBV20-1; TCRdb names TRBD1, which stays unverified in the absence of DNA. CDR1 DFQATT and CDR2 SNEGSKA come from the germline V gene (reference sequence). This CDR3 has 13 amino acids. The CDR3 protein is CSAPRTDSYEQYF.

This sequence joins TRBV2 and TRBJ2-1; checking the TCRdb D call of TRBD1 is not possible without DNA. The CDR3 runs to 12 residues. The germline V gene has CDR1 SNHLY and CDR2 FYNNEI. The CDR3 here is CASSYQGNEQFF.

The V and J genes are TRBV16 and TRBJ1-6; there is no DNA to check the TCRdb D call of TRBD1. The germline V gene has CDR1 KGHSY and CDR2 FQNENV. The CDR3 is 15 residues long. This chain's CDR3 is CASSLSGTEASPLHF.

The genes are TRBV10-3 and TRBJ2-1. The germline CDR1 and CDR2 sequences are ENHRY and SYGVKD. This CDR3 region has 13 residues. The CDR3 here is CAISESTRDEQFF.

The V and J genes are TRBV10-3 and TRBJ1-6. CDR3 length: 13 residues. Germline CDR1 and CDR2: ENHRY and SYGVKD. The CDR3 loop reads CAIQGSYNSPLHF.

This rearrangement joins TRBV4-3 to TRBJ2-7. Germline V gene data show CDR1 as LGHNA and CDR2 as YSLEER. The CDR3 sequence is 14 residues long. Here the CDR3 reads CASSLTKGFGEQYF.

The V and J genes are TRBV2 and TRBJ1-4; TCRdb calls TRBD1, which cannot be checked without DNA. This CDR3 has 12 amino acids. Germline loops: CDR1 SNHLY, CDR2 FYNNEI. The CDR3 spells CASQGIGEKLFF.

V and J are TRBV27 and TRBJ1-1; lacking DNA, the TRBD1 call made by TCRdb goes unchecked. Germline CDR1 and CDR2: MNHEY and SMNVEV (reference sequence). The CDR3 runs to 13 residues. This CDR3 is CASSPRQGGEAFF.

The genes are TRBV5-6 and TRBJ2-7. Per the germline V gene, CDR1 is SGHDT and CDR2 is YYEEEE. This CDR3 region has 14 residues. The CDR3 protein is CASSLYNSIYEQYF. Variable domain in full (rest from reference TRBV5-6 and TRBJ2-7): DAGVTQSPTHLIKTRGQQVTLRCSPKSGHDTVSWYQQALGQGPQFIFQYYEEEERQRGNFPDRFSGHQFPNYSSELNVNALLLGDSALYLCASSLYNSIYEQYFGPGTRLTVT.

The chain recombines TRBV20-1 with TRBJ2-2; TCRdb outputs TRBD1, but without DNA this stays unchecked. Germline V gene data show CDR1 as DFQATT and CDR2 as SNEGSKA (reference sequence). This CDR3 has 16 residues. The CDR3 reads CSARVPEGQNTGELFF.

The CDR3 protein is CASSRNPTSVDYEQYF. J is TRBJ2-7 and V is TRBV3-1; TCRdb indicates TRBD2, and absent DNA this call remains unverified. The V gene's germline CDR1 is LGHDT and CDR2 YNNKEL (reference sequence). The CDR3 covers 16 residues.

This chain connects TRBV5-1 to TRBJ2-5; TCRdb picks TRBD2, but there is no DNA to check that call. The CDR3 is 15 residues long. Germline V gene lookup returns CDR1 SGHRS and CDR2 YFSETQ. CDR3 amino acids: CASSSFGLAEETQYF.

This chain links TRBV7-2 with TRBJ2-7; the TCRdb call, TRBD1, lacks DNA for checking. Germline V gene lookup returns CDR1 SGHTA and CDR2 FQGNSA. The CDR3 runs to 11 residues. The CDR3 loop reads CASSAGQGVVF.

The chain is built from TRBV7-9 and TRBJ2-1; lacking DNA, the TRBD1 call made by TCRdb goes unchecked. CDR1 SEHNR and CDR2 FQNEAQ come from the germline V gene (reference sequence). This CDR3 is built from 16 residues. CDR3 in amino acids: CASSLAGGLGNNEQFF.

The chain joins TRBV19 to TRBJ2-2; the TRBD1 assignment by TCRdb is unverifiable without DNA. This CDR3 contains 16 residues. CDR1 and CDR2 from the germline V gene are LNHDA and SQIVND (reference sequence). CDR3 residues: CASRPLRDRNTGELFF.

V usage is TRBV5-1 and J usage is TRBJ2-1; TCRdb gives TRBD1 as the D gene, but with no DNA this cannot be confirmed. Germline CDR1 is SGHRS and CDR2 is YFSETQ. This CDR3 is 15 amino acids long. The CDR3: CASADPGQGLNEQFF.

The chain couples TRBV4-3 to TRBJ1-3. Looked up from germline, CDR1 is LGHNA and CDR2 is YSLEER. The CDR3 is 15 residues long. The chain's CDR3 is CASSQQQGSGNTIYF.

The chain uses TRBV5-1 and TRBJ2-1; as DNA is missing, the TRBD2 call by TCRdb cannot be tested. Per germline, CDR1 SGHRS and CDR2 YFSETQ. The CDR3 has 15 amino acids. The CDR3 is CASSSGLAAYNEQFF.